This T cell receptor beta chain emerged from a study of blood T cell repertoires in COVID-19. Across the study: The samples span acute and convalescent COVID-19 from the United States, Italy and Spain.

This clone appeared a few times. Seattle researchers signed up patients amid active infection and tracked them longitudinally. Profiled with immunoSEQ multiplex PCR; TCRdb holds only in-frame clones, not every one. This table has fewer than 200,000 clones, about four fifths appearing once. Germline V gene sequence: CDR1 DFQATT, CDR2 SNEGSKA (reference sequence). V lost 3 bases, J lost 4 bases, and 5 bases stayed unmatched. The CDR3 totals 14 residues. The clonotype was recovered from a woman aged 80 or over with COVID-19, enrolled during active disease. This rearrangement joins TRBV20-1 to TRBJ2-1, with 8 bases aligning to TRBD2. Material: peripheral blood. CDR3 bases: TGCAGTGCTAGTCCCCCGGGAGGGTACAATGAGCAGTTCTTC. Amino acids: CSASPPGGYNEQFF.